A selection of T cell receptor beta chains follows, all from one sample in a study of blood T cell repertoires in COVID-19. Method: immunoSEQ multiplex PCR; TCRdb's copy keeps in-frame clones and lacks some. The table has roughly 56,000 clones, 91% seen once; the top ten hold under 7.5%. The source material was peripheral blood. These receptors were taken from a man aged 50 to 60 with active COVID-19. Both conserved end residues are part of each CDR3. Each record gives: clone size, D gene, J gene, V gene, CDR3 protein, CDR3 DNA. A D gene is named only where the DNA matches it firmly. The size field is filled for only some rows; it gives once, few, many or a size class.

clone size: .; D gene: TRBD1; J gene: TRBJ2-3; V gene: TRBV15; CDR3 protein: CATSRDWRQGLGTQYF; CDR3 DNA: TGTGCCACCAGCAGAGATTGGCGACAGGGATTGGGTACGCAGTATTTT
clone size: .; D gene: TRBD2; J gene: TRBJ2-3; V gene: TRBV18; CDR3 protein: CASSLSGAQGDTQYF; CDR3 DNA: TGTGCCAGCTCACTTAGCGGGGCCCAAGGGGATACGCAGTATTTT
clone size: .; D gene: TRBD1; J gene: TRBJ1-2; V gene: TRBV15; CDR3 protein: CATSRDRETGPDGYTF; CDR3 DNA: TGTGCCACCAGCAGAGATCGTGAGACAGGGCCGGATGGCTACACCTTC
clone size: .; D gene: TRBD1; J gene: TRBJ1-6; V gene: TRBV30; CDR3 protein: CAWSVTGGANNSPLHF; CDR3 DNA: TGTGCCTGGAGTGTAACAGGGGGCGCTAACAATTCACCCCTCCACTTT
clone size: .; D gene: TRBD1; J gene: TRBJ2-7; V gene: TRBV28; CDR3 protein: CASSLGQGVSEQYF; CDR3 DNA: TGTGCCAGCAGTTTGGGACAGGGAGTCTCCGAGCAGTACTTC
clone size: .; D gene: .; J gene: TRBJ2-7; V gene: TRBV21-1; CDR3 protein: CASSKALRQGHYEEQYF; CDR3 DNA: TGTGCCAGCAGCAAGGCCCTTAGACAGGGCCATTACGAGGAGCAGTACTTC
clone size: .; D gene: TRBD1; J gene: TRBJ1-1; V gene: TRBV7-8; CDR3 protein: CASSLGTGSTEAFF; CDR3 DNA: TGTGCCAGCAGCTTAGGGACAGGCAGCACTGAAGCTTTCTTT
clone size: few; D gene: .; J gene: TRBJ1-2; V gene: TRBV13; CDR3 protein: CASSSGALLGNNYGYTF; CDR3 DNA: TGTGCCAGCAGCTCAGGGGCTCTACTAGGGAATAACTATGGCTACACCTTC
clone size: .; D gene: TRBD1; J gene: TRBJ1-1; V gene: TRBV5-5; CDR3 protein: CASSSIIPGQGRAFF; CDR3 DNA: TGTGCCAGCAGCTCGATTATCCCGGGACAGGGGCGAGCTTTCTTT
clone size: .; D gene: .; J gene: TRBJ2-3; V gene: TRBV27; CDR3 protein: CASSSRVTDTQYF; CDR3 DNA: TGTGCCAGCAGTTCGCGGGTGACAGATACGCAGTATTTT
clone size: .; D gene: TRBD2; J gene: TRBJ2-3; V gene: TRBV19; CDR3 protein: CASTPRASGELGDTQYF; CDR3 DNA: TGTGCCAGTACCCCAAGGGCTAGCGGGGAGTTGGGGGATACGCAGTATTTT
clone size: .; D gene: TRBD1; J gene: TRBJ1-2; V gene: TRBV5-6; CDR3 protein: CASTTGALTNYGYTF; CDR3 DNA: TGTGCCAGCACGACAGGGGCCTTAACTAACTATGGCTACACCTTC
clone size: .; D gene: TRBD2; J gene: TRBJ2-1; V gene: TRBV20-1; CDR3 protein: CSASRAGAEQFF; CDR3 DNA: TGCAGTGCTAGTCGGGCGGGAGCGGAGCAGTTCTTC
clone size: .; D gene: .; J gene: TRBJ1-2; V gene: TRBV9; CDR3 protein: CASSVKEAVIGYTF; CDR3 DNA: TGTGCCAGCAGCGTAAAGGAGGCAGTGATCGGCTACACCTTC
clone size: .; D gene: .; J gene: TRBJ1-6; V gene: TRBV19; CDR3 protein: CASAPGGPRNSPLHF; CDR3 DNA: TGTGCCAGTGCGCCCGGGGGGCCACGGAATTCACCCCTCCACTTT
clone size: .; D gene: TRBD1; J gene: TRBJ1-4; V gene: TRBV30; CDR3 protein: CAWAGQARATNEKLFF; CDR3 DNA: TGTGCCTGGGCCGGACAGGCCCGAGCGACTAATGAAAAACTGTTTTTT
clone size: .; D gene: .; J gene: TRBJ2-1; V gene: TRBV27; CDR3 protein: CASGLQQNEQFF; CDR3 DNA: TGTGCCAGCGGGCTACAGCAAAATGAGCAGTTCTTC
clone size: .; D gene: .; J gene: TRBJ2-1; V gene: TRBV2; CDR3 protein: CASAGTALFEQFF; CDR3 DNA: TGTGCCAGTGCCGGGACTGCTCTCTTTGAGCAGTTCTTC
clone size: .; D gene: TRBD1; J gene: TRBJ1-1; V gene: TRBV15; CDR3 protein: CATSSRGRNTEAFF; CDR3 DNA: TGTGCCACCAGCTCAAGGGGGCGAAACACTGAAGCTTTCTTT
clone size: .; D gene: .; J gene: TRBJ1-5; V gene: TRBV6-1; CDR3 protein: CASSEGAVPNQPQHF; CDR3 DNA: TGTGCCAGCAGTGAAGGGGCAGTACCAAATCAGCCCCAGCATTTT
clone size: .; D gene: TRBD1; J gene: TRBJ2-7; V gene: TRBV7-2; CDR3 protein: CASSQRQGYEQYF; CDR3 DNA: TGTGCCAGCAGCCAGCGACAGGGCTACGAGCAGTACTTC
clone size: .; D gene: .; J gene: TRBJ2-2; V gene: TRBV5-1; CDR3 protein: CASSIATANTGELFF; CDR3 DNA: TGCGCCAGCAGCATCGCTACCGCGAACACCGGGGAGCTGTTTTTT
clone size: .; D gene: TRBD1; J gene: TRBJ2-1; V gene: TRBV2; CDR3 protein: CASRADRANQGDEQFF; CDR3 DNA: TGTGCCAGCAGGGCCGACAGGGCGAACCAGGGCGATGAGCAGTTCTTC
clone size: .; D gene: TRBD2; J gene: TRBJ2-4; V gene: TRBV30; CDR3 protein: CAWSQAGVVGKNIQYF; CDR3 DNA: TGTGCCTGGAGTCAGGCGGGGGTTGTAGGCAAAAACATTCAGTACTTC
clone size: once; D gene: .; J gene: TRBJ2-2; V gene: TRBV6-5; CDR3 protein: CASSLGARTGELFF; CDR3 DNA: TGTGCCAGCAGCTTAGGGGCACGCACCGGGGAGCTGTTTTTT
clone size: .; D gene: TRBD1; J gene: TRBJ2-5; V gene: TRBV6-2/TRBV6-3; CDR3 protein: CASSYNRGTQYF; CDR3 DNA: TGTGCCAGCAGTTACAACAGGGGCACCCAGTACTTC
clone size: .; D gene: .; J gene: TRBJ2-3; V gene: TRBV4-1; CDR3 protein: CASSQELPVQVPDTQYF; CDR3 DNA: TGCGCCAGCAGCCAAGAACTCCCGGTTCAGGTTCCGGATACGCAGTATTTT